These 23 T cell receptor beta chains came from one sample sequenced in a study of T cells in Graves' hyperthyroidism and ophthalmopathy (dated by TCRdb to about 2019). The library was prepared using multiplex PCR. Instrument used: Illumina HiSeq 2000. The TCR beta CDR3 regions were amplified from the RNA transcripts. For the first round of RT-PCR on the TCR CDR3, the HTBI primer set was used together with the Qiagen OneStep RT-PCR kit. In TCRdb, the public reads were trimmed at Q25 with fastp and aligned with MiXCR, with productive beta chains retained. Under each unique CDR3 protein, matching rows form one entry showing the most common genes and DNA. Recorded for this sample are a few hundred thousand distinct CDR3 sequences; about a sixth of them occurred a single time. Roughly 3% of the sample is held by the ten biggest clonotypes. Material: blood. Receptor source: a middle-aged woman with Graves' ophthalmopathy.

This clonotype was detected a few times. The chain's CDR3 is CASSKDSTEAFF. The CDR3 DNA reads TGCGCCAGCAGCAAGGACAGCACTGAAGCTTTCTTT. The chain has TRBV5-1 and TRBJ1-1; possible D gene TRBD1, 6 bases. The CDR3 contains 12 residues. The germline V gene encodes CDR1 SGHRS and CDR2 YFSETQ. Trimming pared 4 bases from V and 4 bases from J, leaving 8 bases between.

This rearrangement joins TRBV20-1 to TRBJ2-4, with D uncertain. V dropped 5 bases and J dropped 0 bases, with 14 bases sitting between them. CDR3 length equals 15 residues. From germline, CDR1 is DFQATT and CDR2 SNEGSKA (reference sequence). The CDR3 region is CSALHESLAKNIQYF. In DNA form, the CDR3 reads TGCAGTGCTCTTCATGAATCCTTAGCCAAAAACATTCAGTACTTC.

This chain joins TRBV29-1 and TRBJ2-5, with D uncertain. The CDR3 loop spans 11 amino acids. V was shortened by 5 bases and J by 5 bases, with 9 bases between the two germline ends. Germline assignment: CDR1 SQVTM and CDR2 ANQGSEA. CDR3 in amino acids: CSVHLGETQYF. In nucleotides, the CDR3 is TGCAGCGTTCATTTGGGCGAGACCCAGTACTTC. Full variable domain (missing parts from reference TRBV29-1 and TRBJ2-5): SAVISQKPSRDICQRGTSLTIQCQVDSQVTMMFWYRQQPGQSLTLIATANQGSEATYESGFVIDKFPISRPNLTFSTLTVSNMSPEDSSIYLCSVHLGETQYFGPGTRLLVL.

This clonotype was observed many times. V usage is TRBV6-5 and J usage is TRBJ2-7, with 9 bases aligning to TRBD1. This CDR3 has 17 amino acids. Germline CDR1 reads MNHEY; CDR2 reads SVGAGI. With V trimmed by 2 bases and J by 2 bases, 10 bases remained unmatched. This chain's CDR3 is CASSYNSAGTGTYEQYF. CDR3 DNA sequence: TGTGCCAGCAGTTACAACTCAGCCGGGACAGGGACCTACGAGCAGTACTTC.

This clonotype was counted a single time. The chain joins TRBV10-2 to TRBJ2-1, with 7 bases identical to TRBD1. The V gene's germline CDR1 is WSHSY and CDR2 SAAADI. The CDR3 contains 15 residues. The J segment lost 3 bases and the V segment lost 6 bases, leaving 8 bases of the junction unmatched. The CDR3 here is CASREPGQNYNEQFF. The CDR3 DNA follows: TGCGCCAGCAGGGAACCGGGACAGAACTACAATGAGCAGTTCTTC.

This clonotype was counted at least ten times. The chain joins TRBV30 to TRBJ1-1; D is uncertain. With 2 bases removed from V and 1 base from J, the gap between germline ends came to 5 bases. The length of the CDR3 is 12 residues. CDR1 GTSNPN and CDR2 SVGIG come from the germline V gene (reference sequence). The CDR3: CAWSRRNTEAFF. CDR3 bases: TGTGCCTGGAGTAGAAGGAACACTGAAGCTTTCTTT.

The V gene is TRBV6-5, the J gene TRBJ2-5; 9 bases align to TRBD2. CDR3 size: 15 residues. CDR1 and CDR2 (germline): MNHEY, SVGAGI. With V trimmed by 4 bases and J by 1 base, 4 bases remained unmatched. Here the CDR3 reads CASSSSREGQETQYF. The CDR3 DNA is TGTGCCAGCAGTTCCTCGCGGGAGGGCCAAGAGACCCAGTACTTC.

The V call is TRBV19, the J call TRBJ2-2; D unclear. This CDR3 region has 13 residues. The ends were cut back, 1 base at V and 10 bases at J, with 10 bases in the middle. Per germline, CDR1 LNHDA and CDR2 SQIVND (reference sequence). This CDR3 is CASSIVAPKELFF. CDR3 coding DNA: TGTGCCAGTAGTATAGTGGCACCTAAGGAGCTGTTTTTT.

This clonotype was observed a handful of times. The gene calls are TRBV4-1 and TRBJ2-3; D tentatively fits TRBD1 or TRBD2 (5 bases each). This CDR3 comprises 17 residues. Trimming removed 2 bases at V and 1 base at J, with 16 bases between. In germline, CDR1 is MGHRA, CDR2 YSYEKL. The CDR3 loop is CASSQTPNGAGTDTQYF. As DNA, the CDR3 is TGCGCCAGCAGCCAAACCCCCAACGGGGCGGGCACAGATACGCAGTATTTT.

This clonotype appeared many times. The J gene is TRBJ1-5, the V gene TRBV3-1; a possible D gene is TRBD1 (5 bases). The CDR3 totals 14 residues. Trimming pared 1 base from V and 6 bases from J, leaving 10 bases between. CDR1 is LGHDT, CDR2 YNNKEL, per germline (reference sequence). The chain's CDR3 is CASSQGQNGQPQHF. CDR3 DNA sequence: TGTGCCAGCAGCCAAGGACAGAACGGTCAGCCCCAGCATTTT.

This clonotype was recorded a few times. The chain employs TRBV20-1 and TRBJ1-4; D is unresolved. The CDR3 length is 11 residues. The germline V gene encodes CDR1 DFQATT and CDR2 SNEGSKA (reference sequence). This CDR3 reads CCFSENEKLFF. Written as DNA, the CDR3 is TGCTGTTTCTCGGAGAATGAAAAACTGTTTTTT.

This clonotype was recorded a few times. The chain has TRBV6-1 and TRBJ1-3; D might be TRBD1 (5 bases). With 10 bases removed from V and 0 bases from J, the gap between germline ends came to 16 bases. CDR3 length equals 15 residues. Germline-derived CDR1 and CDR2 are MNHNS and SASEGT. CDR3 sequence reads: CATTSGALSGNTIYF. CDR3 DNA: TGTGCCACCACCTCTGGGGCCCTCTCTGGAAACACCATATATTTT.

There are many counts of this clonotype. The chain has TRBV18 and TRBJ2-7; a possible D gene is TRBD1 (5 bases). V gave up 2 bases and J gave up 2 bases, with 10 bases separating them. Germline V lookup: CDR1 KGHSH, CDR2 LQKENI. This CDR3 is 14 amino acids long. CDR3 DNA: TGTGCCAGCTCACCAACGAGACAGACCTACGAGCAGTACTTC. Its protein product is CASSPTRQTYEQYF.

In this sample, this clonotype turned up a few times. This chain connects TRBV7-8 to TRBJ2-1, with 11 bases aligning to TRBD2. The germline CDR1 and CDR2 sequences are SGHVS and FQNEAQ. V lost 1 base to trimming and J lost 10 bases; unmatched junction nucleotides: 15. This CDR3 is 18 amino acids long. For the CDR3, the DNA is TGTGCCAGCAGCTTAGTCGGACAGGGTTCTCTAGCGGGGGGCGAGCAGTTCTTC. This gives the protein CASSLVGQGSLAGGEQFF.

This clonotype was recorded at least ten times. The gene calls are TRBV12-3 or TRBV12-4 and TRBJ2-7, with a possible D match to TRBD2 (6 bases). There are 14 residues in the CDR3. Trimming took 3 bases from V and 4 from J, leaving 13 bases between them. CDR3: CASSFRDSKYEQYF. CDR3 bases: TGTGCCAGCAGTTTCAGGGACTCCAAGTACGAGCAGTACTTC.

The rearrangement joins TRBV6-1 to TRBJ2-3; TRBD2 aligns across 9 bases. J lost 0 bases, V lost 3 bases, and 4 bases had no gene match. The V gene's germline CDR1 is MNHNS and CDR2 SASEGT. This CDR3 comprises 16 residues. This chain's CDR3 is CASSERGGLSTDTQYF. CDR3 nucleotides: TGTGCCAGCAGTGAGCGGGGGGGCCTAAGCACAGATACGCAGTATTTT.

J is TRBJ2-1 and V is TRBV6-4; 9 positions match TRBD2. The CDR3 spans 15 residues. Trimming took 0 bases from V and 10 from J; bases not matched to a gene: 7. Germline V gene sequence: CDR1 MRHNA, CDR2 SNTAGT. CDR3 bases: TGTGCCAGCAGTGACTCTGCGGGGGGGCCGGGGGAGCAGTTCTTC. Amino acid sequence: CASSDSAGGPGEQFF.

This clonotype was seen only a few times. This chain uses TRBV29-1 with TRBJ2-5; TRBD1 is a possible D gene (6 bases). The CDR3 extends over 13 amino acids. CDR1 and CDR2 from the germline V gene are SQVTM and ANQGSEA. V was trimmed by 6 bases and J by 7 bases, leaving 18 bases between them. CDR3 nucleotide sequence: TGCAGCGTAAGGACAGCGACCGACGGGACCCAGTACTTC. It translates to CSVRTATDGTQYF.

The chain uses TRBV7-8 and TRBJ1-6, with D maybe TRBD1 (5 bases). Germline loops: CDR1 SGHVS, CDR2 FQNEAQ. This CDR3 has 16 amino acids. V gave up 5 bases and J gave up 8 bases, with 19 bases separating them. Here the CDR3 DNA reads TGTGCCAGCAGCACCACTCTACTCGGGACTCATTCACCCCTCCACTTT. This sequence encodes CASSTTLLGTHSPLHF.

This clonotype was counted at least ten times. This sequence joins TRBV30 and TRBJ1-6, with D possibly being TRBD1 (5 bases). With 5 bases removed from V and 5 bases from J, the gap between germline ends came to 10 bases. The CDR3 contains 13 residues. Germline CDR1 reads GTSNPN; CDR2 reads SVGIG (reference sequence). The CDR3 reads CAWEGLHNSPLHF. The CDR3 region has the DNA TGTGCCTGGGAGGGACTACATAATTCACCCCTCCACTTT.

This chain uses TRBV5-1 with TRBJ1-5, with a possible D match to TRBD1 (6 bases). V was trimmed by 0 bases and J by 7 bases, leaving 14 bases between them. The CDR3 contains 15 residues. Germline CDR1 reads SGHRS; CDR2 reads YFSETQ. The CDR3 spells CASSLEGGLGQPQHF. CDR3 DNA: TGCGCCAGCAGCTTGGAGGGGGGGCTAGGCCAGCCCCAGCATTTT.

This clonotype occurred a few times. The gene calls are TRBV10-3 and TRBJ2-1; no firm D call. V shed 6 bases and J shed 5 bases, with 14 bases lying between them. Germline CDR1 is ENHRY and CDR2 is SYGVKD. This CDR3 contains 14 residues. CDR3 sequence reads: CAISPPAYDNEQFF. CDR3 bases: TGTGCCATCAGCCCCCCGGCGTATGACAATGAGCAGTTCTTC.

This chain links TRBV7-3 with TRBJ2-2; 11 bases are a match to TRBD2. J gave up 1 base and V 2 bases, and 3 bases lay outside the gene matches. This CDR3 is built from 17 residues. Germline CDR1 and CDR2: SGHTA and FQGTGA. The CDR3 nucleotides read TGTGCCAGCAGCTTACTAGCGGGGGGCGTGAACACCGGGGAGCTGTTTTTT. Its protein product is CASSLLAGGVNTGELFF.